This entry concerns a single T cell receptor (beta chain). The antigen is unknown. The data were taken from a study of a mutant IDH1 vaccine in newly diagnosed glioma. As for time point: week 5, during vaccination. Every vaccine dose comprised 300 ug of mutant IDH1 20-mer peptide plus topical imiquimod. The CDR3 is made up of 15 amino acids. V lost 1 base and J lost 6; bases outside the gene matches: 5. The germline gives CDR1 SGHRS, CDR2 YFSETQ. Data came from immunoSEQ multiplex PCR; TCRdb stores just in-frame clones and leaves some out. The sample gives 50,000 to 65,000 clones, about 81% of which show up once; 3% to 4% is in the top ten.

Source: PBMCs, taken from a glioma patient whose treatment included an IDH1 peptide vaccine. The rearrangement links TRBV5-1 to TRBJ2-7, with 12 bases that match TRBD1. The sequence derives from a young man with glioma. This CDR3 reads CASSLKRDRGREQYF. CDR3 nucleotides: TGCGCCAGCAGCTTGAAGAGGGACAGGGGGCGCGAGCAGTACTTC.